This TCR beta chain was identified during a study of shared clonotypes between healthy human individuals (dated by TCRdb to 2018 to 2021). At the level of the whole study: A couple of women and three men aged 18 to 49 years were included in the cohort. For each donor, CD4 naive and CD4 memory were each run on three plates, CD8 naive on two plates, and CD8 memory on one plate. The study deeply sequenced blood TCR repertoires of roughly five healthy adults to estimate repertoire size and the extent of clonotype sharing between individuals. To increase sequencing depth and limit assay-specific biases, TCR repertoire library preparation and sequencing were carried out by different laboratories using diverse techniques. Leukapheresis yielded between about 0.94 and 9.5 billion PBMCs per donor. Results the study describes overall, beyond this receptor: Naive subsets generally had larger estimated clonotype richness than memory subsets did. The small number of donors limited the genetic and exposure-history diversity represented. Rarefaction of sorted-subset datasets indicated incomplete sequencing despite the large sequencing depth. Across a handful of donors, around 5% of naive CD4, roughly 3.8% of naive CD8, roughly 2.3% of memory CD4, and approximately 0.4% of memory CD8 clonotypes were shared. Pairwise subsampling led to the expectation that sequencing depth would affect the degree of clonotype sharing among donors. Compared with non-shared clonotypes, clonotypes shared by all four sorted-subset donors had higher generation probabilities. Sampling was restricted to blood, and TCR repertoires in tissues likely differ from the TCR repertoires found in blood.

Notes on this clone: Its target antigen remains unknown. No much larger clone is present one base from it, and per-base qualities are unavailable.

TCR CDR3 regions were amplified from genomic DNA by multiplex PCR using the deep immunoSEQ assay. Genomic DNA extracted from each cell subset was distributed evenly over all wells of several immunoSEQ 96-well plates, and each plate served as one replicate. For sorted subsets, about 220 ng of genomic DNA, equivalent to 25,000 to 35,000 T cell genomes, went into each replicate PCR. Purified libraries were measured with a Qubit 3.0 fluorometer, size-checked on a Bioanalyzer 2100, and measured again with the KAPA Library Quantification kit. A separate single-read 150-cycle Illumina NextSeq 550 flow cell was used to sequence each immunoSEQ 96-well plate. The study's own analysis went as follows. Because only junctional sequences without quality scores were contained in the immunoSEQ output, filtering matching that applied to full-length reads could not be performed. Sequences were annotated with PyIR, a Python wrapper for IgBLAST v1.9, and V/J genes and CDR3 were assigned using IMGT germline references. Reads were filtered out if the reads had weak V/J assignments (E-value above 1e-6), no CDR3, stop codons, out-of-frame junctions, or ambiguous translated residues. V3J clonotypes were defined as sequences sharing an identical inferred V gene, J gene, and CDR3 amino acid sequence. To compute the percentage overlap between repertoires, the number of shared unique clonotypes was divided by the size of the smaller repertoire. Richness of each repertoire was evaluated using RTK rarefaction, the Chao1 estimator, and Recon v2.1 estimates of unobserved clonotypes. Generation probabilities for all TCRbeta clonotypes obtained by the gDNA method from four donors were computed using OLGA. Drawn from immuneACCESS, this table holds only the in-frame rearrangements with V and J called that TCRdb kept. Clones are partly lost; checked studies trace under half to an unresolved V gene and leave the rest unexplained. V, J and clone size derive from that table, while D and trimming were established from the DNA sequence. The sample data list hundreds of thousands of clones, and 95% of these were observed just once. The ten top clones hold approximately 0.11% of the sample.

For the CD8 naive samples, CD45RO-negative cells were positively selected for CCR7, yielding a CD45RA+CCR7+ population from which TemRA cells were excluded. The donors were healthy, HIV-negative adults with no recently reported acute infections or vaccinations. All donors were Caucasian adults living in Nashville, Tennessee, USA. After blood collection by leukapheresis, PBMCs were isolated using Ficoll-Histopaque density gradient centrifugation and then cryopreserved in the vapor phase of liquid nitrogen. Analytical flow cytometry was used to check the purity and quantity of each magnetically sorted T cell population. Each sorted fraction had its genomic DNA isolated and then quantified by UV absorbance on a Nanodrop 2000c. CDR1 and CDR2 were assigned from the germline V gene as SGDLS and YYNGEE. The CDR3 starts with the cysteine, ends with the phenylalanine, and has 17 residues. This entry keeps only the CDR3 DNA: 51 bases, framed from base 1. The junction shows trimming of 7 bases on V and 0 bases on J, and the gene matches do not reach 12 bases of it.

Recombination joined TRBV9 with TRBJ1-3; TRBD1 matches 8 bases in the middle. Material: naive CD8+ T cells sorted from blood. The label giving this sample's cell subset or site can be read as: CD45RA+CCR7+. The receptor's source is a woman younger than 45 in good health. The base sequence is TGTGCCAGCGGGTGGACAGGGTATGCGAGCTCTGGAAACACCATATATTTT. It translates as CASGWTGYASSGNTIYF.